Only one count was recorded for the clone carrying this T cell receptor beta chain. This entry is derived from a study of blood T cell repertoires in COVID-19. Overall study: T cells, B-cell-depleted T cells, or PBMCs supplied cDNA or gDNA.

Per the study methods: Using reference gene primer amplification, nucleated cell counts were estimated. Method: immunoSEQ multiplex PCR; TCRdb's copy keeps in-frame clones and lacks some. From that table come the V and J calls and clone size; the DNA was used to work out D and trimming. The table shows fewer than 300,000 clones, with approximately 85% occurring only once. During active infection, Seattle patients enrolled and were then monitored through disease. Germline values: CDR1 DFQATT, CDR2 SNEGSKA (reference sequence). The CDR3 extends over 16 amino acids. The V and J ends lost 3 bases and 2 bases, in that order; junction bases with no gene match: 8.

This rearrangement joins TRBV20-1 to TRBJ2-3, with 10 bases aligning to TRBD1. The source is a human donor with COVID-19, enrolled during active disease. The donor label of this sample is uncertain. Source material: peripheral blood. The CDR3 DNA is TGCAGTGCTAGTCGTGGAGACAGGGGGCACACAGATACGCAGTATTTT. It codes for CSASRGDRGHTDTQYF.